This T cell receptor beta chain is drawn from a study of regulatory T cells in long-lasting Graves disease. General study points: Researchers reported studying only peripheral blood, not thyroid tissue. Lower TCR diversity characterized persistent Graves' patients relative to newly diagnosed patients. Persistent patients had more shared public clonotypes (under 3,000) than new patients (roughly 940).

Concerning this clonotype itself: Its antigen is currently unknown.

The sample's time point: persistent/refractory GD, antithyroid drugs over 5 years with positive TRAb. PBMC-derived RNA was used for the TCR library. Investigators prepared the TCR beta libraries by applying iRepertoire HTBI primers and Arm-PCR of CDR3 regions. In TCRdb, the multiplex PCR reads were re-called with MiXCR into one record per CDR3 protein. Of 300,000 to 500,000 distinct CDR3 sequences in the sample, 20% were seen once. Sequences were derived from peripheral blood mononuclear cells (PBMCs), sampled when the disease was refractory, from a patient treated with antithyroid drugs. This receptor was identified in a female donor with Graves disease.

In DNA, the CDR3 is TGTGCCAGCAGATCGGACAGGGACGGGGATACGCAGTATTTT. This translates into CASRSDRDGDTQYF. The V and J genes are TRBV11-3 and TRBJ2-3; TRBD1 matches 8 bases. Germline values: CDR1 SGHNT, CDR2 YENEEA. The CDR3 runs 14 residues. V gave up 6 bases and J gave up 6 bases; unmatched junction bases: 8.